This T cell receptor (beta chain) was recovered during a study of T cell responses to AZD1222 COVID-19 vaccine. Concerning this clone: Its matching antigen is unknown.

The assay was immunoSEQ multiplex PCR, and TCRdb's table has in-frame clones only and misses some. The repertoire has some 150,000 clones, approximately 89% of them found once; the top ten carry roughly 1.7%. Pooled together were second doses at about 4 or about 12 weeks. Broader study findings: Among the donors, most were white British and more were female, and clonal diversity was possibly underestimated. Spike-specific TCR breadth and depth grew following two AZD1222 doses. Just 6 or 7 people given AZD1222 tested seropositive at baseline.

This sample comprised peripheral blood, obtained 28 days after the second AZD1222 dose. This receptor was obtained from an adult who received the AZD1222 COVID-19 vaccine.

CDR3: CASSASQGLSGNTIYF. The CDR3 DNA sequence: TGTGCCAGCAGCGCTTCACAGGGTCTCTCTGGAAACACCATATATTTT. The V call is TRBV9, the J call TRBJ1-3, with D perhaps matching TRBD1 (6 bases). V was cut by 3 bases and J by 0 bases, with 13 bases left in between. The CDR3 runs to 16 residues. Germline V lookup: CDR1 SGDLS, CDR2 YYNGEE. The variable domain in full, with the rest retrieved from reference TRBV9 and TRBJ1-3, is DSGVTQTPKHLITATGQRVTLRCSPRSGDLSVYWYQQSLDQGLQFLIQYYNGEERAKGNILERFSAQQFPDLHSELNLSSLELGDSALYFCASSASQGLSGNTIYFGEGSWLTVV.